This TCR beta chain is from a study of cytomegalovirus exposure and HLA in healthy donors. Primers: 60 Vbeta forward and 13 Jbeta reverse. Some clones are missing from TCRdb's copy, which holds only in-frame ones; the method was immunoSEQ multiplex PCR. The table lists some 160,000 clones, roughly 80% of them singletons. Regarding the study as a whole: The study flagged 150 to 200 TCR beta chains as cytomegalovirus-associated. Earlier results showed most TCR beta V segments being productive about 87% or about 30% of the time. The authors judged a highly shared variant cluster likely a sequencing artifact. Later work associated 16,951 TCR beta sequences with HLA alleles at 0.05 false discovery rate.

On this clone itself: The target antigen is unknown.

The CDR3 consists of 17 residues. V lost 0 bases, J lost 0 bases, and 4 bases stayed unmatched. In germline, CDR1 is SGHNT, CDR2 YYREEE (reference sequence). Source material: PBMCs. This clonotype was obtained from a male donor in good health and CMV-seronegative. The chain links TRBV5-4 to TRBJ2-3; TRBD2 matches at 10 bases. The CDR3 spells CASSLGLAGSSTDTQYF. The CDR3 DNA reads as TGTGCCAGCAGCTTGGGACTAGCGGGTTCTAGCACAGATACGCAGTATTTT.